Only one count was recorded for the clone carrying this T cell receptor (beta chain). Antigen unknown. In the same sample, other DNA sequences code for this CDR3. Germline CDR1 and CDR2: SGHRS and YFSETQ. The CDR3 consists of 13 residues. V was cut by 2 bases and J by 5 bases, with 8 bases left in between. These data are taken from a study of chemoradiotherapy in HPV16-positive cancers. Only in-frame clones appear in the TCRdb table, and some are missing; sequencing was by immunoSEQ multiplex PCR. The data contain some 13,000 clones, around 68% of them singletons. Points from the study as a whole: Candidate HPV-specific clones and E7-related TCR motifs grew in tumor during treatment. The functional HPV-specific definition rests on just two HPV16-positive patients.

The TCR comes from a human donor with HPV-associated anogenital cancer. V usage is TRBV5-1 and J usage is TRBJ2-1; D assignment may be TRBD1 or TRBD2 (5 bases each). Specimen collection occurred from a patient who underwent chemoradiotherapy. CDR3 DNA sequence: TGCGCCAGCAGCTTAGGGACGAACAATGAGCAGTTCTTC. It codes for CASSLGTNNEQFF.